The next 13 T cell receptor beta chains were all read from a single sample in a study of T cell changes during pregnancy in multiple sclerosis. Sequencing used immunoSEQ multiplex PCR; TCRdb keeps in-frame clones, though not all of them. The sample shows roughly 63,000 clones, 90% of them seen only once. Specimen: peripheral blood, collected in the second trimester of pregnancy. The receptors shown here come from a female donor in good health, enrolled as a control in a pregnancy study.

V and J are TRBV28 and TRBJ1-4; maybe TRBD1 (5 bases). The CDR3 has 13 amino acids. In germline, CDR1 is MDHEN, CDR2 SYDVKM. V lost 4 bases and J lost 4, with 7 bases in between. The CDR3: CASSWGGNEKLFF. The CDR3 region has the DNA TGTGCCAGCAGTTGGGGCGGTAATGAAAAACTGTTTTTT.

Regarding this clone: The same CDR3 also results from other DNA sequences found in this sample. The chain's CDR3 is CASSVGQGNTEAFF. For the CDR3, the DNA is TGTGCCAGCAGCGTGGGGCAGGGGAACACTGAAGCTTTCTTT. The chain recombines TRBV9 with TRBJ1-1; possible D gene TRBD1, 5 bases. This CDR3 has 14 residues. Germline values: CDR1 SGDLS, CDR2 YYNGEE. Trimming removed 2 bases from V and 1 base from J, with 9 bases in between.

The chain employs TRBV27 and TRBJ2-5; 8 bases align to TRBD2. V lost 5 bases, J lost 5 bases, and 13 bases stayed unmatched. Germline CDR1 MNHEY, CDR2 SMNVEV (reference sequence). This CDR3 is built from 16 residues. This CDR3 is CASSLTSVGRRETQYF. CDR3 nucleotide sequence: TGTGCCAGCAGTCTGACTAGCGTAGGGAGGAGGGAGACCCAGTACTTC.

J is TRBJ2-1 and V is TRBV30; 9 bases are a match to TRBD2. V was clipped by 4 bases and J by 3 bases; unmatched bases: 4. The CDR3 extends over 14 amino acids. Germline lookup yields CDR1 GTSNPN and CDR2 SVGIG (reference sequence). CDR3 sequence reads: CAWTSGIFYNEQFF. CDR3 nucleotides: TGTGCCTGGACTAGCGGGATATTCTACAATGAGCAGTTCTTC.

The J gene is TRBJ2-3, the V gene TRBV18, with D maybe TRBD2 (6 bases). This CDR3 is built from 14 residues. Looked up from germline, CDR1 is KGHSH and CDR2 is LQKENI. With 6 bases removed from V and 4 bases from J, the gap between germline ends came to 14 bases. The CDR3 spells CASSPVDYSDTQYF. The CDR3 nucleotides read TGTGCCAGCTCTCCGGTGGACTACTCAGATACGCAGTATTTT.

The V and J genes are TRBV5-1 and TRBJ2-3; possibly TRBD2 for D (6 bases). The CDR3 runs to 16 residues. Trimming stripped 2 bases from V and 0 bases from J, with 13 bases between. Per germline, CDR1 SGHRS and CDR2 YFSETQ. The CDR3 loop reads CASSLPTGASTDTQYF. CDR3 DNA: TGCGCCAGCAGCTTACCAACGGGAGCAAGCACAGATACGCAGTATTTT.

V is TRBV4-1 and J is TRBJ2-1; a possible D gene is TRBD2 (6 bases). Germline CDR1 and CDR2: MGHRA and YSYEKL. This CDR3 is 14 amino acids long. Trimming removed 5 bases from V and 2 bases from J, with 10 bases in between. The CDR3 sequence is CASSVVAAYNEQFF. The CDR3 nucleotides read TGCGCCAGCAGCGTAGTAGCGGCCTACAATGAGCAGTTCTTC.

This rearrangement joins TRBV4-1 to TRBJ2-1, with D tentatively TRBD1 (5 bases). The length of the CDR3 is 15 residues. V lost 1 base and J lost 12, with 19 bases in between. The V gene's germline CDR1 is MGHRA and CDR2 YSYEKL. The CDR3: CASSQGLLGHTGQFF. CDR3 nucleotides: TGCGCCAGCAGCCAAGGCCTCCTCGGACACACTGGGCAGTTCTTC.

This clone was observed a handful of times. The rearrangement joins TRBV19 to TRBJ1-2; TRBD1 matches 8 bases. CDR1 and CDR2 (germline): LNHDA, SQIVND (reference sequence). The V segment lost 0 bases and the J segment 8 bases; nucleotides outside the gene matches: 8. This CDR3 has 15 residues. CDR3 sequence reads: CASSIDPDRDSGYTF. CDR3 DNA: TGTGCCAGTAGTATAGACCCGGACAGGGACTCGGGCTACACCTTC. The whole variable domain, remainder taken from reference TRBV19 and TRBJ1-2, is DGGITQSPKYLFRKEGQNVTLSCEQNLNHDAMYWYRQDPGQGLRLIYYSQIVNDFQKGDIAEGYSVSREKKESFPLTVTSAQKNPTAFYLCASSIDPDRDSGYTFGSGTRLTVV.

The chain joins TRBV6-5 to TRBJ2-1, with D hard to call. V dropped 2 bases and J dropped 6 bases, with 14 bases sitting between them. Looked up from germline, CDR1 is MNHEY and CDR2 is SVGAGI. This CDR3 region has 15 residues. The CDR3 protein is CASSYTVVATNEQFF. Here the CDR3 DNA reads TGTGCCAGCAGTTACACGGTAGTAGCCACCAATGAGCAGTTCTTC.

The table lists this clone with a count of one. The gene calls are TRBV11-3 and TRBJ2-1, with D tentatively TRBD2 (6 bases). Germline-derived CDR1 and CDR2 are SGHNT and YENEEA. Trimming removed 2 bases from V and 7 bases from J, with 9 bases in between. The CDR3 runs to 13 residues. CDR3 in amino acids: CASSLLGGNEQFF. CDR3 in DNA: TGTGCCAGCAGCTTATTGGGGGGAAATGAGCAGTTCTTC. Looking up the rest from reference TRBV11-3 and TRBJ2-1 gives the full variable domain: EAGVVQSPRYKIIEKKQPVAFWCNPISGHNTLYWYLQNLGQGPELLIRYENEEAVDDSQLPKDRFSAERLKGVDSTLKIQPAELGDSAVYLCASSLLGGNEQFFGPGTRLTVL.

The V gene is TRBV7-6, the J gene TRBJ2-7; TRBD2 agrees at 9 bases. This CDR3 contains 13 residues. Per germline, CDR1 SGHVS and CDR2 FNYEAQ. V shed 5 bases and J 6 bases; nucleotides not matched to a gene: 5. CDR3 protein: CASSRGLATEQYF. The CDR3 region has the DNA TGTGCCAGCAGCCGAGGACTAGCGACCGAGCAGTACTTC.

This chain uses TRBV29-1 with TRBJ2-5; 7 positions match TRBD1. Trimming at V came to 7 bases and at J to 5 bases, leaving 7 bases not matched to a gene. The CDR3 extends over 12 amino acids. The V gene's germline CDR1 is SQVTM and CDR2 ANQGSEA. CDR3 coding DNA: TGCAGCGGCCGACAGGGAATGGAGACCCAGTACTTC. It yields the protein CSGRQGMETQYF.